Listed below are T cell receptor beta chains from one sample, sequenced in a study of blood T cell repertoires in COVID-19. Method: immunoSEQ multiplex PCR; TCRdb's copy keeps in-frame clones and lacks some. Seen here are 90,000 to 130,000 clones, more than 75% observed once, and the top ten hold roughly 7.9%. The sequenced material came from peripheral blood. The receptors were sampled from a man aged 65-85 years with acute or convalescent COVID-19. Each CDR3 is given with its conserved first and last residue.

v_gene	CDR3aa
TRBV2	CASRTNYRGPYGYTF
TRBV11-2	CASSARGSYGYTF
TRBV28	CASSFWTGVKETQYF
TRBV29-1	CSIGQGNGEKLFF
TRBV6-5	CASIGRESYYEQYF
TRBV6-5	CASSKRTGPYEQYF
TRBV5-6	CASSAAGRDQPQHF
TRBV24-1	CATSDLLGGSGANVLTF
TRBV12-3/TRBV12-4	CASSSQANEKLFF
TRBV19	CASSSRRELAPYQETQYF
TRBV7-3	CASSPSSGASTGELFF
TRBV7-9	CASSISQGLGSPLHF
TRBV5-1	CASSLETGGGGYGYTF
TRBV11-1	CASSRSQGSYNEQFF
TRBV28	CASSPLGGANGYTF
TRBV27	CASIPRGGTGGGTEAFF
TRBV5-1	CASSGQGAGVNEKLFF
TRBV28	CASSLGQGFNEQYF
TRBV19	CASSSTAYGSYNEQFF
TRBV5-1	CASSRQGADYGYTF
TRBV2	CASRPGTEGYTF
TRBV7-6	CASSLVAGSSVSADTQYF
TRBV6-5	CATGRGGQPQHF
TRBV30	CAWSARGRGEFQPQHF
TRBV19	CASSIGGGSVYEQYF
TRBV5-4	CASTVKTSGSGSETQYF
TRBV7-9	CASSPRGGTGELFF
TRBV9	CASSVERGSSGNTIYF
TRBV18	CASSPGQGSRSEQYF
TRBV5-1	CASTSGGTGINEKLFF
TRBV7-9	CASSLALAKNIQYF
TRBV27	CASSFWGPSSPLHF
TRBV7-9	CASRQDNSPLHF
TRBV10-3	CAISGLSSYEQYF
TRBV29-1	CSARQDPMNTEAFF
TRBV28	CASSLNGEDRYGYTF
TRBV9	CASSVEGQSSGNTIYF
TRBV15	CATSRSSINTEAFF
TRBV2	CASSIIGRGGYTF
TRBV5-6	CASSYRGGTYNEQFF
TRBV28	CASSSGTSEIGEQYF
TRBV5-4	CASSLVWGRGAGELFF